Listed below are T cell receptor beta chains from one sample, sequenced in a study of CD8 T cells in Susac syndrome. TCRdb re-analysed the immunoSEQ multiplex PCR reads in MiXCR, keeping a single row per CDR3 protein. The table shows 25,000 to 30,000 distinct CDR3 sequences, with around 94% occurring only once. The sequencing input was CD8+ T cells from PBMCs. Source of these receptors: a human donor in good health. Both conserved end residues are part of each CDR3. D genes are given only for firm matches.

TRBV9	TRBJ2-1	NA	CASSVDGGTYNEQFF
TRBV20-1	TRBJ1-2	NA	CSADSTANYGYTF
TRBV18	TRBJ2-3	NA	CASSPRDKVDTQYF
TRBV7-9	TRBJ1-2	NA	CASSLESANYGYTF
TRBV12-5	TRBJ2-2	TRBD1	CASGSPRTGDTGELFF
TRBV20-1	TRBJ1-1	NA	CSASPGERDTEAFF
TRBV27	TRBJ2-7	TRBD1	CASSAGTGWEQYF
TRBV14	TRBJ1-1	NA	CASSPWDWAEAFF
TRBV11-3	TRBJ2-1	NA	CASSSGEYNEQFF
TRBV7-9	TRBJ2-1	NA	CASSFRSGDEQFF
TRBV15	TRBJ1-1	NA	CATSRDRLNTEAFF
TRBV12-3/TRBV12-4	TRBJ1-4	NA	CASSFWQGLGEKLFF
TRBV4-3	TRBJ1-2	TRBD1	CASSDDRDREYGYTF
TRBV14	TRBJ2-3	NA	CASSQDRDYPATDTQYF
TRBV20-1	TRBJ2-5	TRBD2	CSARRAGRAQNQETQYF
TRBV6-5	TRBJ2-7	NA	CASSYSGEFYEQYF
TRBV4-3	TRBJ1-1	TRBD1	CASSYSTGDTEAFF
TRBV3-1	TRBJ1-2	NA	CASSQEVGESDYGYTF
TRBV29-1	TRBJ1-2	NA	CSVEGTGTQGAAYGYTF
TRBV20-1	TRBJ1-1	NA	CSARDRNREAFF
TRBV5-6	TRBJ1-2	NA	CASSLNRAYGYTF
TRBV7-9	TRBJ1-4	NA	CASSSQTASRGEKLFF
TRBV6-2/TRBV6-3	TRBJ1-2	NA	CASTVTPGNYGYTF
TRBV5-1	TRBJ1-1	NA	CASSLVGALRVNTEAFF
TRBV10-3	TRBJ2-7	NA	CAISDPGISYEQYF
TRBV10-2	TRBJ2-7	NA	CASSEWKTYEQYF
TRBV27	TRBJ2-1	NA	CASSFGSLYNEQFF
TRBV5-1	TRBJ2-3	NA	CASSFGRAGTDTQYF
TRBV6-1	TRBJ1-4	NA	CASVHADRPTNEKLFF
TRBV6-2/TRBV6-3	TRBJ1-3	NA	CASSYASPFSGNTIYF
TRBV29-1	TRBJ2-1	TRBD2	CSVEWRGNEQFF
TRBV6-2/TRBV6-3	TRBJ2-1	TRBD2	CASSYPTSGLNEQFF
TRBV19	TRBJ2-2	NA	CATIEGGITGELFF
TRBV7-2	TRBJ1-2	NA	CASSLRQDYGYTF
TRBV7-9	TRBJ1-1	NA	CASSSPDFSTGTEAFF
TRBV12-3/TRBV12-4	TRBJ2-3	NA	CASSFLQGGTDTQYF
TRBV4-3	TRBJ1-3	NA	CASSQDRLISGNTIYF